The T cell receptor (beta chain) under discussion was sequenced for a study of vaccination and CD4 T cells after COVID-19. Findings of the study overall: Convalescent participants were relatively few, and none had early post-infection timepoints studied.

As for treatment: roughly nine-day PBMC culture with coronavirus spike peptide pools or control peptides (ViraFEST assay). Gathered ahead of the COVID-19 pandemic (2011-2018) were the CD4+ T cells of the unexposed donor. T cells were expanded with peptide pools, and expanded clonotypes were identified by TCR sequencing. On day 3 and again on day 7, fresh IL-2 medium was used to replace half the medium. This clonotype qualifies as medium-sized. Its antigen is not identified. V was clipped by 6 bases and J by 1 base, with 10 bases between them. This CDR3 has 13 residues. The germline V gene encodes CDR1 DFQATT and CDR2 SNEGSKA (reference sequence). Once obtained from cultured CD4+ T cells, the DNA was sequenced using the Oncomine TCR Beta short-read assay. CD4+ T cells were cultured, and genomic DNA was extracted from them. A single record per CDR3 protein comes from TCRdb applying MiXCR to the PCR reads. The table has around 9,700 distinct CDR3 sequences, less than 35% seen once.

The V and J genes are TRBV20-1 and TRBJ1-5; a possible D gene is TRBD1 (5 bases). Sequencing was performed on CD4+ T cells from blood, cultured in vitro. This TCR was recovered from a human donor in good health. CDR3 nucleotides: TGCAGTGCACGAGGGGTCAGCAATCAGCCCCAGCATTTT. Its protein product is CSARGVSNQPQHF.